This T cell receptor beta chain is drawn from a study of control samples from healthy donors and cancer patients. The assay was immunoSEQ multiplex PCR, and TCRdb's table has in-frame clones only and misses some. The sample carries about 27,000 clones, roughly 93% recorded once. Germline loops: CDR1 MNHEY, CDR2 SVGAGI. The CDR3 runs to 14 residues. Trimming took 2 bases from V and 1 from J, leaving 9 bases between them. The source of this sequence is a man aged 45-65 years with lung cancer. The gene calls are TRBV6-5 and TRBJ2-7; D might be TRBD1 (6 bases). The sequenced sample was PBMCs. The CDR3 DNA reads as TGTGCCAGCAGTTACCGCGGACAGTCCTACGAGCAGTACTTC. Translated, it gives CASSYRGQSYEQYF.